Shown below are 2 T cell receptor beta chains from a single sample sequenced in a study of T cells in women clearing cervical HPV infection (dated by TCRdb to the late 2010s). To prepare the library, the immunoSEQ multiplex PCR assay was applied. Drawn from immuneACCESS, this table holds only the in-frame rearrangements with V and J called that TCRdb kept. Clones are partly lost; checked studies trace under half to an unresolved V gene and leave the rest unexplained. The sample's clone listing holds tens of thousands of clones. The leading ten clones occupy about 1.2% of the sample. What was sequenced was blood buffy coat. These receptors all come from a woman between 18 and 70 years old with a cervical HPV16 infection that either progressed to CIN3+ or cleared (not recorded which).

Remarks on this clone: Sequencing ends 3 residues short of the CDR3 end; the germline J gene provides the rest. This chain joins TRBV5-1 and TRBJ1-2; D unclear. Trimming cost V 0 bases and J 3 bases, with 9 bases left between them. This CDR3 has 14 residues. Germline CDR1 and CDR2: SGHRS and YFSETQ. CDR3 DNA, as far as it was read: TGCGCCAGCAGCTTGGGGTCTCGGGACTATGGC. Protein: CASSLGSRDYG. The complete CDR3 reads CASSLGSRDYGYTF.

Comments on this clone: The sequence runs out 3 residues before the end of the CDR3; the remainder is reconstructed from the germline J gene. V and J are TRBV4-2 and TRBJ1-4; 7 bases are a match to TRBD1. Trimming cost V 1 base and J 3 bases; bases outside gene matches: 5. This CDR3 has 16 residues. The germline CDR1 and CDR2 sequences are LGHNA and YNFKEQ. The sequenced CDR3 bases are TGTGCCAGCAGCCAAGCAACAGGGGTTGCTAATGAAAAA. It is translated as CASSQATGVANEK. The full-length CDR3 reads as CASSQATGVANEKLFF.